This T cell receptor beta chain was captured by sequencing in a study of T cell repertoires in cytomegalovirus infection. Study in general: It was the public TCR beta signatures that indicated both CMV infection and matching HLA type.

The CDR3 runs 16 residues. With 0 bases clipped from V and 9 bases from J, the junction kept 11 bases outside the gene matches. Germline V gene data show CDR1 as DFQATT and CDR2 as SNEGSKA (reference sequence). Using its own MiXCR run on the reads, TCRdb lists one record per CDR3 protein. The sample lists 640,000 or so distinct CDR3 sequences; around 32% were seen once. For this clonotype: Its target is not known.

The source is a human donor in good health (CMV status not recorded). Some clones in this sample may be carry-over from other donors' samples. This chain links TRBV20-1 with TRBJ2-1; 10 bases line up with TRBD2. The material was cultured PBMCs, obtained from culture after CMV antigen stimulation. The CDR3 reads CSARDGASGRAGEQFF. The CDR3 coding sequence is TGCAGTGCTAGAGATGGGGCAAGCGGGAGGGCTGGTGAGCAGTTCTTC.